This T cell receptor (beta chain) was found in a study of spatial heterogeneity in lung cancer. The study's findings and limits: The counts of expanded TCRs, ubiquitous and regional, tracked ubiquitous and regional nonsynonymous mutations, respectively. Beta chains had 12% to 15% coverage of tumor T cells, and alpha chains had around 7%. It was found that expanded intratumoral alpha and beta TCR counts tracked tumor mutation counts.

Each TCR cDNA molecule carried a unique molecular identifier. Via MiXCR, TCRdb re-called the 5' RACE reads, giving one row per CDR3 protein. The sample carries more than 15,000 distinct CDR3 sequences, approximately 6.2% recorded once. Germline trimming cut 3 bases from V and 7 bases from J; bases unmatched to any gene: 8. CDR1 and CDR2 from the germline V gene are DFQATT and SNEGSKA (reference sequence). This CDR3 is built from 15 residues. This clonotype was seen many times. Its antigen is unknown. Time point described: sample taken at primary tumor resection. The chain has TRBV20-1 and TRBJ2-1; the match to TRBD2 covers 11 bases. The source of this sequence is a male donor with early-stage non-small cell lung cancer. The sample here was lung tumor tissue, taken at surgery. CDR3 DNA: TGCAGTGCTAGGACCGCTAGCGGGGGGAGAAATGAGCAGTTCTTC. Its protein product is CSARTASGGRNEQFF.